The 18 T cell receptor beta chains below were found in one sample sequenced in a study of spatial heterogeneity in lung cancer. The time point was: sample taken at primary tumor resection. Tumor, nontumor lung or frozen PBMC supplied whole RNA, sequenced without sorting. One entry per CDR3 protein results from TCRdb running MiXCR on the 5' RACE reads. The sample has around 6,000 distinct CDR3 sequences; around 13% are singletons. The starting material was normal lung tissue next to the tumor, obtained at surgery. The receptors here all came from a male donor with early-stage non-small cell lung cancer.

In this sample, this clonotype turned up many times. Here the CDR3 reads CSVAGASQETQYF. CDR3 in DNA: TGCAGCGTTGCCGGGGCCTCCCAAGAGACCCAGTACTTC. V usage is TRBV29-1 and J usage is TRBJ2-5; D tentatively fits TRBD1 or TRBD2 (5 bases each). Germline loops: CDR1 SQVTM, CDR2 ANQGSEA. The CDR3 runs 13 residues. V was cut by 4 bases and J by 1 base, with 10 bases left in between.

By frequency in the sample, this clonotype is medium-sized. The rearrangement uses TRBV27 and TRBJ2-7, with a tentative D call TRBD1 (6 bases). The CDR3 sequence is 15 residues long. Germline V gene data show CDR1 as MNHEY and CDR2 as SMNVEV (reference sequence). The V and J ends lost 5 bases and 6 bases respectively, with 20 bases between them. The CDR3 loop reads CASSAIQDSRGEQYF. Written as DNA, the CDR3 is TGTGCCAGCAGTGCGATCCAGGACAGTCGAGGCGAGCAGTACTTC.

This clonotype came up many times. One junction end does not reproduce the germline sequence, and a read error may be involved. The CDR3 region has the DNA TGTGTCAGCAGCCCTCGACAGGGGGCAGCGAGTACCGGGGAGCTGTTTTTT. This translates into CVSSPRQGAASTGELFF. This rearrangement joins TRBV7-3 to TRBJ2-2; 10 bases are a match to TRBD1. Germline V gives CDR1 SGHTA, CDR2 FQGTGA. The CDR3 spans 17 residues. The entire variable domain, with the rest obtained from reference TRBV7-3 and TRBJ2-2, is as follows: GAGVSQTPSNKVTEKGKYVELRCDPISGHTALYWYRQSLGQGPEFLIYFQGTGAADDSGLPNDRFFAVRPEGSVSTLKIQRTERGDSAVYLCVSSPRQGAASTGELFFGEGSRLTVL.

There are many counts of this clonotype. This chain connects TRBV6-2 or TRBV6-3 to TRBJ2-6; possible D gene TRBD1, 6 bases. CDR1 is MNHEY and CDR2 is SVGEGT in the germline V gene. The CDR3 covers 15 residues. Trimming took off 7 bases at V and 4 bases at J, with 14 bases between the two ends. The CDR3 nucleotides read TGTGCCAGCACCGAATCAGGGGCCGGGGCCAACGTCCTGACTTTC. This codes for CASTESGAGANVLTF.

This clonotype was counted ten times or more. V gene TRBV7-2 combines with J gene TRBJ2-1; D is perhaps TRBD2 (5 bases). This CDR3 has 14 residues. V was pared by 6 bases and J by 3 bases, with 12 bases between. The germline gives CDR1 SGHTA, CDR2 FQGNSA. The CDR3 loop is CASRVALGYNEQFF. The CDR3 coding sequence is TGTGCCAGCAGGGTAGCGTTGGGCTACAATGAGCAGTTCTTC.

This clonotype was seen many times. The J gene is TRBJ1-1, the V gene TRBV5-1; 8 bases align to TRBD1. The germline V gene has CDR1 SGHRS and CDR2 YFSETQ. V was clipped by 3 bases and J by 1 base; unmatched bases: 8. The CDR3 loop spans 16 amino acids. The CDR3 is CASSSDGQGTNTEAFF. The CDR3 DNA is TGCGCCAGCAGCTCGGATGGACAGGGAACGAACACTGAAGCTTTCTTT. Full variable domain (missing parts from reference TRBV5-1 and TRBJ1-1): KAGVTQTPRYLIKTRGQQVTLSCSPISGHRSVSWYQQTPGQGLQFLFEYFSETQRNKGNFPGRFSGRQFSNSRSEMNVSTLELGDSALYLCASSSDGQGTNTEAFFGQGTRLTVV.

The rearrangement links TRBV27 to TRBJ2-5; 13 nucleotides align to TRBD2. The CDR3 covers 15 residues. The germline V gene encodes CDR1 MNHEY and CDR2 SMNVEV (reference sequence). V shed 5 bases and J 6 bases; nucleotides not matched to a gene: 6. The CDR3 sequence is CASSPLAGGPKTQYF. The CDR3 bases are TGTGCCAGCAGTCCACTAGCGGGGGGGCCAAAGACCCAGTACTTC.

Turning to this clonotype: An end of the junction differs from the germline gene, which may be a read error. The chain uses TRBV7-6 and TRBJ2-2; TRBD1 matches 8 bases. This CDR3 comprises 15 residues. The germline gives CDR1 SGHVS, CDR2 FNYEAQ. The CDR3 DNA follows: TGTGCCAGCAGCCCGACAGGGGACAGGACCGGGGAGCCGTTTTTT. As protein: CASSPTGDRTGEPFF.

This clonotype was observed at least ten times. As DNA, the CDR3 is TGTGCCAGCAGCTTAGTCGTGACAGGGGAGTCAGAGACCCAGTACTTC. Its translation: CASSLVVTGESETQYF. The gene calls are TRBV7-9 and TRBJ2-5, with 8 nucleotides matching TRBD1. The CDR3 covers 16 residues. CDR1 and CDR2 (germline): SEHNR, FQNEAQ (reference sequence). The junction had 8 bases not matched to a gene; V was cut back by 1 base and J by 4 bases.

By share, this clonotype ranks as medium-sized (0.01 to 0.1%). The genes are TRBV29-1 and TRBJ2-4; no clear D gene. Germline CDR1 and CDR2: SQVTM and ANQGSEA. The CDR3 is made up of 10 amino acids. Written as DNA, the CDR3 is TGCAGTGCTAGAGTCGGCATTCAGTACTTC. It translates to CSARVGIQYF.

This clonotype was found many times. J is TRBJ1-3 and V is TRBV3-1; D call uncertain. The CDR3 length is 13 residues. CDR1 is LGHDT, CDR2 YNNKEL, per germline (reference sequence). The V gene lost 0 bases and the J gene lost 4 bases, with 4 bases spanning the gap. The CDR3 nucleotides read TGTGCCAGCAGCCAAGAGGGGGGAAACACCATATATTTT. This sequence encodes CASSQEGGNTIYF.

This clonotype is medium-sized. V gene TRBV2 combines with J gene TRBJ1-3; D uncertain. The V gene lost 4 bases and the J gene lost 0 bases, with 10 bases spanning the gap. The CDR3 contains 15 residues. The germline V gene encodes CDR1 SNHLY and CDR2 FYNNEI. DNA of the CDR3: TGTGCCAGCAGTGTACGGGAGAGCTCTGGAAACACCATATATTTT. Protein: CASSVRESSGNTIYF.

Judged by abundance, this clonotype is medium-sized (0.01 to 0.1%). This chain links TRBV20-1 with TRBJ2-7; possibly TRBD2 for D (6 bases). Per germline, CDR1 DFQATT and CDR2 SNEGSKA (reference sequence). This CDR3 comprises 14 residues. Trimming shortened V by 0 bases and J by 1 base, and 10 bases separated the two germline ends. CDR3 in DNA: TGCAGTGCTAGAGAGGGGGGACTTTCCTACGAGCAGTACTTC. Translating gives CSAREGGLSYEQYF.

Many counts were recorded for this clonotype. The rearrangement links TRBV24-1 to TRBJ2-1; no clear D. The CDR3 contains 14 residues. V was trimmed by 1 base and J by 4 bases, leaving 7 bases between them. Germline loops: CDR1 KGHDR, CDR2 SFDVKD. This CDR3 reads CATSDFGPYNEQFF. The DNA of the CDR3 is TGTGCCACCAGTGATTTTGGACCGTACAATGAGCAGTTCTTC.

This clonotype has a count of ten or more. The rearrangement links TRBV20-1 to TRBJ2-1; 9 nucleotides agree with TRBD2. Losses at the gene ends were 0 bases for V and 7 bases for J; bases not matched to a gene: 19. Germline values: CDR1 DFQATT, CDR2 SNEGSKA (reference sequence). The CDR3 totals 19 residues. The chain's CDR3 is CSARDPLLRGRDPSNEQFF. In nucleotides, the CDR3 is TGCAGTGCTAGAGATCCCCTCCTGCGCGGGAGGGACCCCAGTAATGAGCAGTTCTTC.

This clonotype was counted ten times or more. This chain joins TRBV29-1 and TRBJ1-2; TRBD1 agrees at 9 bases. J gave up 0 bases and V 7 bases, and 12 bases lay outside the gene matches. Germline lookup yields CDR1 SQVTM and CDR2 ANQGSEA. The CDR3 has 16 amino acids. The CDR3 nucleotides read TGCAGCGCGAAAAGGCCCGGGACAGGGACTAACTATGGCTACACCTTC. Its translation is CSAKRPGTGTNYGYTF.

In its sample, this clonotype is medium-sized. CDR3: CSPGGKTTDTQYF. DNA for the CDR3: TGCAGTCCTGGAGGGAAAACCACAGATACGCAGTATTTT. The rearrangement joins TRBV20-1 to TRBJ2-3; D is possibly TRBD2 (6 bases). With 8 bases removed from V and 2 bases from J, the gap between germline ends came to 14 bases. Germline loops: CDR1 DFQATT, CDR2 SNEGSKA (reference sequence). The CDR3 has 13 amino acids.

This clonotype was counted many times. The rearrangement joins TRBV5-4 to TRBJ1-2; D possibly corresponds to TRBD1 (5 bases). Germline assignment: CDR1 SGHNT and CDR2 YYREEE (reference sequence). This CDR3 contains 13 residues. The V and J ends lost 4 bases and 0 bases respectively, with 7 bases between them. CDR3 coding DNA: TGTGCCAGCAGCGGGGACTCTAACTATGGCTACACCTTC. Translating gives CASSGDSNYGYTF. Using reference TRBV5-4 and TRBJ1-2 for the parts outside the CDR3, the full variable domain is ETGVTQSPTHLIKTRGQQVTLRCSSQSGHNTVSWYQQALGQGPQFIFQYYREEENGRGNFPPRFSGLQFPNYSSELNVNALELDDSALYLCASSGDSNYGYTFGSGTRLTVV.